What follows are 18 T cell receptor beta chains derived from one specimen sequenced in a study of preoperative IRX-2 immunotherapy in early breast cancer. Assay used: immunoSEQ multiplex PCR; TCRdb lists only in-frame clones, some missing. Of approximately 26,000 clones in the sample, 65% to 85% were seen once. Treatment specified: preoperative locoregional IRX-2 cytokine immunotherapy. Here the sequenced sample was lymph node tissue, taken before IRX-2 immunotherapy. The receptor set was obtained from a human donor with breast cancer.

The chain joins TRBV5-1 to TRBJ1-4, with a weak D call TRBD1 (6 bases). Trimming stripped 2 bases from V and 6 bases from J, with 20 bases between. The CDR3 totals 17 residues. Germline V gene data show CDR1 as SGHRS and CDR2 as YFSETQ. CDR3 region: CASSFFGQRGSDEKLFF. The DNA for the CDR3 is TGCGCCAGCAGCTTTTTCGGGCAGAGGGGGAGTGATGAAAAACTGTTTTTT.

The V and J genes are TRBV18 and TRBJ1-1; D is undetermined. Germline CDR1 is KGHSH and CDR2 is LQKENI. This CDR3 contains 16 residues. V shed 2 bases and J shed 0 bases, with 13 bases lying between them. Written as DNA, the CDR3 is TGTGCCAGCTCACCATCTACCGGACGGATGAACACTGAAGCTTTCTTT. This gives the protein CASSPSTGRMNTEAFF.

The chain joins TRBV11-3 to TRBJ1-5; tentative D call: TRBD1 (5 bases). Trimming shortened V by 4 bases and J by 3 bases, and 16 bases separated the two germline ends. This CDR3 spans 16 amino acids. From germline, CDR1 is SGHNT and CDR2 YENEEA. CDR3 sequence: CASSYSPTGHNQPQHF. The CDR3 nucleotides read TGTGCCAGCAGCTATAGTCCTACAGGACACAATCAGCCCCAGCATTTT.

The chain employs TRBV7-7 and TRBJ1-3, with 9 bases that match TRBD1. This CDR3 has 18 residues. Trimming at V came to 4 bases and at J to 0 bases, leaving 10 bases not matched to a gene. The germline gives CDR1 SSHAT, CDR2 FNYEAQ (reference sequence). The CDR3 region is CASSSRGQQGASGNTIYF. The DNA for the CDR3 is TGTGCCAGCAGCTCGAGGGGTCAACAGGGGGCCTCTGGAAACACCATATATTTT.

The gene calls are TRBV6-1 and TRBJ1-5; D gene uncertain. CDR3 length: 16 amino acids. The V end was cut by 1 base, the J end by 0 bases, with 10 bases between. Germline assignment: CDR1 MNHNS and CDR2 SASEGT. The CDR3 protein is CASSEVAGYSNQPQHF. CDR3 coding DNA: TGTGCCAGCAGTGAAGTTGCAGGATATAGCAATCAGCCCCAGCATTTT.

The chain carries TRBV19 and TRBJ1-1, with D possibly being TRBD1 (5 bases). The V gene lost 1 base and the J gene lost 12 bases, with 21 bases spanning the gap. This CDR3 has 15 amino acids. Germline lookup yields CDR1 LNHDA and CDR2 SQIVND (reference sequence). CDR3 bases: TGTGCCAGTAGTATAGGAACAGGTCTTTTTGCGAGGTCTTTCTTT. It translates to CASSIGTGLFARSFF.

This clone was counted only a few times. This chain links TRBV28 with TRBJ1-1; 8 bases map to TRBD1. The CDR3 consists of 14 residues. Germline values: CDR1 MDHEN, CDR2 SYDVKM. The junction had 10 bases not matched to a gene; V was cut back by 2 bases and J by 11 bases. The CDR3 DNA reads as TGTGCCAGCAGTTTACCCGGACAGGGTCGTCGGGCTTTCTTT. Translated: CASSLPGQGRRAFF. The whole variable domain, remainder taken from reference TRBV28 and TRBJ1-1, is DVKVTQSSRYLVKRTGEKVFLECVQDMDHENMFWYRQDPGLGLRLIYFSYDVKMKEKGDIPEGYSVSREKKERFSLILESASTNQTSMYLCASSLPGQGRRAFFGQGTRLTVV.

V usage is TRBV6-8 and J usage is TRBJ1-6; a weak D match, TRBD1 (6 bases). Germline CDR1 reads MNHGY; CDR2 reads SAAAGT. With 2 bases removed from V and 5 bases from J, the gap between germline ends came to 13 bases. The CDR3 contains 16 residues. This CDR3 is CASSYQIGQNNSPLHF. The CDR3 DNA is TGTGCCAGCAGTTACCAGATCGGACAGAATAATTCACCCCTCCACTTT.

The V and J genes are TRBV6-8 and TRBJ2-2; weak D call: TRBD2 (5 bases). Germline CDR1 and CDR2: MNHGY and SAAAGT. This CDR3 has 15 residues. V was clipped by 5 bases and J by 3 bases, with 13 bases between them. CDR3 sequence (DNA): TGTGCCAGCAGTCCCTCGCGGGCGGACACCGGGGAGCTGTTTTTT. The encoded protein is CASSPSRADTGELFF.

CDR3 in amino acids: CASSSGQDGYTF. The CDR3 DNA reads as TGTGCCAGCAGCTCGGGACAGGATGGCTACACCTTC. The V gene is TRBV6-8, the J gene TRBJ1-2, with 8 bases identical to TRBD1. Trimming cost V 6 bases and J 6 bases; bases outside gene matches: 3. The CDR3 totals 12 residues. Germline CDR1 is MNHGY and CDR2 is SAAAGT.

V gene TRBV19 combines with J gene TRBJ2-7; 8 bases are a match to TRBD1. This CDR3 has 15 residues. Germline V gives CDR1 LNHDA, CDR2 SQIVND (reference sequence). Trimming took 3 bases from V and 3 from J; bases not matched to a gene: 7. CDR3 protein: CASSISGQGLYEQYF. CDR3 DNA sequence: TGTGCCAGTAGTATTAGTGGACAGGGCCTCTACGAGCAGTACTTC.

The chain couples TRBV7-5 to TRBJ1-3. TRBV7-5 is designated a pseudogene. CDR3 length: 16 amino acids. The CDR3: CASSLNRQISGNTIYF. The CDR3 bases are TGTGCCAGCAGCTTAAACCGGCAAATCTCTGGAAACACCATATATTTT.

This clone is a singleton in its sample. The CDR3 loop reads CASRLDRGVTYNEQFF. The CDR3 DNA reads TGTGCCAGCAGGCTGGACCGTGGGGTGACTTACAATGAGCAGTTCTTC. The rearrangement joins TRBV6-8 to TRBJ2-1, with no clear D. The V and J ends lost 6 bases and 4 bases respectively, with 19 bases between them. CDR1 and CDR2 from the germline V gene are MNHGY and SAAAGT. The CDR3 spans 16 residues.

V is TRBV11-3 and J is TRBJ2-7; 7 bases are shared with TRBD1. Germline lookup yields CDR1 SGHNT and CDR2 YENEEA. The CDR3 length is 16 residues. V shed 4 bases, J shed 8 bases, and the junction held 17 bases outside the gene matches. In nucleotides, the CDR3 is TGTGCCAGCAGCTCAGAAGGAGTCGTACAGGGGATGAAGCAGTACTTC. Its protein product is CASSSEGVVQGMKQYF.

The chain is built from TRBV5-1 and TRBJ1-6; 8 nucleotides align to TRBD1. V trimming: 0 bases; J trimming: 9 bases; junction bases outside the gene matches: 5. This CDR3 is built from 15 residues. Germline V CDR1 and CDR2: SGHRS, YFSETQ. CDR3 region: CASSLDGQGVSPLHF. The CDR3 nucleotides read TGCGCCAGCAGCTTGGACGGACAGGGAGTTTCACCCCTCCACTTT.

This chain joins TRBV5-1 and TRBJ1-4, with D tentatively TRBD1 (6 bases). The germline CDR1 and CDR2 sequences are SGHRS and YFSETQ. The CDR3 contains 15 residues. Trimming took off 2 bases at V and 4 bases at J, with 12 bases between the two ends. The CDR3 here is CASSFQGQDNEKLFF. DNA of the CDR3: TGCGCCAGCAGCTTTCAGGGACAAGATAATGAAAAACTGTTTTTT.

The rearrangement links TRBV28 to TRBJ2-7; 7 bases align to TRBD1. V was pared by 5 bases and J by 3 bases, with 13 bases of the junction left unmatched. The CDR3 spans 16 residues. Per germline, CDR1 MDHEN and CDR2 SYDVKM. The CDR3 protein is CASSLVLWDSNYEQYF. CDR3 coding DNA: TGTGCCAGCAGTCTGGTCTTATGGGACAGCAACTACGAGCAGTACTTC.

Here the CDR3 DNA reads TGTGCCAGCAGTTTACCGGACTTCAATCAGCCCCAGCATTTT. Protein: CASSLPDFNQPQHF. This chain links TRBV28 with TRBJ1-5; no definite D call. Trimming took off 2 bases at V and 3 bases at J, with 8 bases between the two ends. Germline V gives CDR1 MDHEN, CDR2 SYDVKM. The CDR3 extends over 14 amino acids.